A selection of T cell receptor beta chains follows, all from one sample in a study of cytomegalovirus exposure and HLA in healthy donors. Libraries were prepared by immunoSEQ multiplex PCR; TCRdb keeps only in-frame clonotypes and omits some of them. Of about 260,000 clones in the sample, around 91% are singletons; the top ten hold approximately 3%. What was sequenced was PBMCs. The receptors were gathered from a woman aged 25-40 years in good health and CMV-seronegative. Both conserved end residues are part of each CDR3. D genes are given only for firm matches. A clone size is listed for some rows: how often the clone was seen (once, few, many), or a class if it is expanded.

J gene: TRBJ2-7; D gene: TRBD1; clone size: NA; V gene: TRBV6-1; CDR3 protein: CASSGRDRRPKF; CDR3 DNA: TGTGCCAGCAGTGGCCGGGACAGGAGACCTAAATTC
J gene: TRBJ1-2; D gene: NA; clone size: NA; V gene: TRBV29-1; CDR3 protein: CSVLAHREDKSFYGYTF; CDR3 DNA: TGCAGCGTTTTGGCCCATAGGGAGGACAAGAGCTTCTATGGCTACACCTTC
J gene: TRBJ1-5; D gene: TRBD1; clone size: NA; V gene: TRBV11-2; CDR3 protein: CASSLGDRGRRQPQHF; CDR3 DNA: TGTGCCAGCAGCTTAGGGGACAGGGGGCGCCGGCAGCCCCAGCATTTT
J gene: TRBJ2-2; D gene: NA; clone size: few; V gene: TRBV6-5; CDR3 protein: CASSYGPGELFF; CDR3 DNA: TGTGCCAGCAGTTACGGTCCCGGGGAGCTGTTTTTT
J gene: TRBJ2-3; D gene: TRBD2; clone size: NA; V gene: TRBV4-3; CDR3 protein: CASSPQREGRDTQYF; CDR3 DNA: TGCGCCAGCAGCCCCCAGCGGGAGGGCAGGGATACGCAGTATTTT
J gene: TRBJ2-1; D gene: TRBD2; clone size: NA; V gene: TRBV11-2; CDR3 protein: CASSLNGRDYNEQFF; CDR3 DNA: TGTGCCAGCAGCTTAAACGGGAGGGACTACAATGAGCAGTTCTTC
J gene: TRBJ2-3; D gene: TRBD2; clone size: NA; V gene: TRBV28; CDR3 protein: CASSSLSSGRTDTQYF; CDR3 DNA: TGTGCCAGCAGTAGTCTTTCTAGCGGGAGAACCGATACGCAGTATTTT
J gene: TRBJ2-3; D gene: NA; clone size: once; V gene: TRBV7-7; CDR3 protein: CASSSGNGPSTDTQYF; CDR3 DNA: TGTGCCAGCAGCTCCGGTAACGGTCCTAGCACAGATACGCAGTATTTT
J gene: TRBJ2-1; D gene: NA; clone size: NA; V gene: TRBV9; CDR3 protein: CASSAEGGYNEQFF; CDR3 DNA: TGTGCCAGCAGCGCGGAAGGGGGTTACAATGAGCAGTTCTTC
J gene: TRBJ1-2; D gene: NA; clone size: NA; V gene: TRBV4-1; CDR3 protein: CASSQVQGGVGYTF; CDR3 DNA: TGCGCCAGCAGCCAAGTTCAGGGAGGGGTCGGCTACACCTTC
J gene: TRBJ2-2; D gene: NA; clone size: NA; V gene: TRBV6-5; CDR3 protein: CASSYGVTRTGELFF; CDR3 DNA: TGTGCCAGCAGTTACGGTGTAACTCGGACCGGGGAGCTGTTTTTT
J gene: TRBJ2-7; D gene: TRBD1; clone size: NA; V gene: TRBV19; CDR3 protein: CASSVASGQGGYYEQYF; CDR3 DNA: TGTGCCAGTAGTGTTGCCTCGGGACAGGGAGGATACTACGAGCAGTACTTC
J gene: TRBJ2-3; D gene: NA; clone size: NA; V gene: TRBV12-1; CDR3 protein: CASSFAGGAGGTDTQYF; CDR3 DNA: NA
J gene: TRBJ2-3; D gene: TRBD2; clone size: NA; V gene: TRBV29-1; CDR3 protein: CSVPTSVGTDTQYF; CDR3 DNA: TGCAGCGTCCCGACTAGCGTTGGCACAGATACGCAGTATTTT
J gene: TRBJ2-1; D gene: NA; clone size: NA; V gene: TRBV11-3; CDR3 protein: CASSLESSYNEQFF; CDR3 DNA: TGTGCCAGCAGCTTGGAGAGCTCCTACAATGAGCAGTTCTTC
J gene: TRBJ2-7; D gene: TRBD1; clone size: NA; V gene: TRBV4-1; CDR3 protein: CASSQLGGNEQYF; CDR3 DNA: TGCGCCAGCAGCCAATTAGGGGGCAACGAGCAGTACTTC
J gene: TRBJ2-7; D gene: NA; clone size: NA; V gene: TRBV27; CDR3 protein: CASSSLVALYEQYF; CDR3 DNA: TGTGCCAGCAGTTCACTAGTGGCTCTCTACGAGCAGTACTTC
J gene: TRBJ2-7; D gene: NA; clone size: NA; V gene: TRBV18; CDR3 protein: CASSPRGSTYEQYF; CDR3 DNA: TGTGCCAGCTCACCAAGGGGGTCAACCTACGAGCAGTACTTC
J gene: TRBJ1-1; D gene: NA; clone size: few; V gene: TRBV6-1; CDR3 protein: CASAQGTEAFF; CDR3 DNA: TGTGCCAGCGCCCAGGGCACTGAAGCTTTCTTT
J gene: TRBJ2-3; D gene: NA; clone size: NA; V gene: TRBV4-1; CDR3 protein: CASSQASPDTQYF; CDR3 DNA: TGCGCCAGCAGCCAGGCTTCCCCAGATACGCAGTATTTT
J gene: TRBJ1-5; D gene: NA; clone size: NA; V gene: TRBV7-9; CDR3 protein: CASSLNSQPQHF; CDR3 DNA: TGTGCCAGCAGCTTAAACAGTCAGCCCCAGCATTTT
J gene: TRBJ2-7; D gene: NA; clone size: NA; V gene: TRBV28; CDR3 protein: CASSSRGGGYEQYF; CDR3 DNA: TGTGCCAGCAGCTCACGAGGTGGGGGATACGAGCAGTACTTC
J gene: TRBJ2-1; D gene: TRBD1; clone size: NA; V gene: TRBV27; CDR3 protein: CASSLGTGKGEQFF; CDR3 DNA: TGTGCCAGCAGTCTGGGGACAGGGAAGGGTGAGCAGTTCTTC
J gene: TRBJ1-2; D gene: NA; clone size: NA; V gene: TRBV20-1; CDR3 protein: CSATDHYGYTF; CDR3 DNA: TGCAGTGCTACAGATCACTATGGCTACACCTTC
J gene: TRBJ2-7; D gene: NA; clone size: NA; V gene: TRBV14; CDR3 protein: CASSQVVTEGWSYEQYF; CDR3 DNA: TGTGCCAGCAGCCAAGTGGTGACGGAGGGCTGGTCCTACGAGCAGTACTTC
J gene: TRBJ2-1; D gene: TRBD1; clone size: NA; V gene: TRBV2; CDR3 protein: CASKRDRVSLYNEQFF; CDR3 DNA: TGTGCCAGCAAAAGAGACAGGGTTTCTTTATACAATGAGCAGTTCTTC
J gene: TRBJ2-1; D gene: TRBD2; clone size: NA; V gene: TRBV7-3; CDR3 protein: CASSPQAGTSGRNEQFF; CDR3 DNA: TGTGCCAGCAGCCCACAGGCAGGGACTAGCGGGAGAAATGAGCAGTTCTTC
J gene: TRBJ1-4; D gene: TRBD1; clone size: NA; V gene: TRBV4-2; CDR3 protein: CASSQGGGQGADEKLFF; CDR3 DNA: TGTGCCAGCAGCCAAGGTGGGGGACAGGGGGCGGATGAAAAACTGTTTTTT
J gene: TRBJ2-3; D gene: NA; clone size: NA; V gene: TRBV5-6; CDR3 protein: CASSFGGTDTQYF; CDR3 DNA: TGTGCCAGCAGTTTCGGGGGTACAGATACGCAGTATTTT